What follows are 13 T cell receptor beta chains derived from one specimen sequenced in a study of blood T cell repertoires in COVID-19. Measured with immunoSEQ multiplex PCR; TCRdb has only the in-frame clones, and not every one. In the table there are roughly 160,000 clones, roughly 86% of which are singletons. The sequenced sample was peripheral blood. Receptor source: a woman in her sixties who had recovered from COVID-19.

This sequence joins TRBV19 and TRBJ1-4; 8 nucleotides line up with TRBD1. In germline, CDR1 is LNHDA, CDR2 SQIVND (reference sequence). V gave up 6 bases and J gave up 7 bases; unmatched junction bases: 10. CDR3 length: 15 amino acids. This CDR3 reads CASSLGWDRSEKLFF. CDR3 DNA: TGTGCCAGTAGCCTGGGATGGGACAGGTCTGAAAAACTGTTTTTT. The whole variable domain, filled in from reference TRBV19 and TRBJ1-4, reads DGGITQSPKYLFRKEGQNVTLSCEQNLNHDAMYWYRQDPGQGLRLIYYSQIVNDFQKGDIAEGYSVSREKKESFPLTVTSAQKNPTAFYLCASSLGWDRSEKLFFGSGTQLSVL.

In regard to this clone: Other DNA sequences within the sample encode an identical CDR3. The V gene is TRBV12-3 or TRBV12-4, the J gene TRBJ2-3; a possible D gene is TRBD2 (5 bases). The CDR3 loop spans 12 amino acids. V was cut by 4 bases and J by 3 bases, with 5 bases left in between. CDR3 bases: TGTGCCAGCAGTTCGGGGACAGATACGCAGTATTTT. Its protein product is CASSSGTDTQYF.

This clone has a single count. The chain links TRBV7-8 to TRBJ1-1; 7 nucleotides line up with TRBD1. CDR1 and CDR2 from the germline V gene are SGHVS and FQNEAQ. The CDR3 contains 12 residues. Germline trimming cut 5 bases from V and 10 bases from J; bases unmatched to any gene: 7. The CDR3 region has the DNA TGTGCCAGCAGCCCCAGACAGGGCCGAGCTTTCTTT. The encoded protein is CASSPRQGRAFF.

V gene TRBV29-1 combines with J gene TRBJ1-1; the D gene is possibly TRBD1 (6 bases). Per germline, CDR1 SQVTM and CDR2 ANQGSEA. The CDR3 has 11 amino acids. V shed 2 bases and J shed 10 bases, with 11 bases lying between them. The CDR3 region is CSVELGAVAFF. The CDR3 nucleotides read TGCAGCGTTGAACTGGGGGCGGTAGCTTTCTTT.

This clone was seen repeatedly, ten times or more. This sequence joins TRBV5-1 and TRBJ2-2; D uncertain. Trimming took off 0 bases at V and 6 bases at J, with 9 bases between the two ends. Germline CDR1 reads SGHRS; CDR2 reads YFSETQ. The CDR3 is made up of 14 amino acids. CDR3 residues: CASSLVPQAGELFF. CDR3 bases: TGCGCCAGCAGCTTGGTCCCCCAGGCCGGGGAGCTGTTTTTT.

This clone was seen only once. The rearrangement links TRBV28 to TRBJ2-4; a possible D gene is TRBD2 (6 bases). The V and J ends lost 7 bases and 3 bases respectively, with 16 bases between them. Germline lookup yields CDR1 MDHEN and CDR2 SYDVKM. The CDR3 extends over 15 amino acids. The CDR3 sequence: CASTSSGTLKNIQYF. In DNA form, the CDR3 reads TGTGCCAGCACCAGTAGCGGTACCCTCAAAAACATTCAGTACTTC.

The chain joins TRBV11-1 to TRBJ1-1; maybe TRBD1 (6 bases). Germline V gives CDR1 SGHAT, CDR2 FQDESV (reference sequence). The CDR3 totals 15 residues. With 3 bases removed from V and 4 bases from J, the gap between germline ends came to 15 bases. In nucleotides, the CDR3 is TGTGCCAGCAGCTTTGCAGGGGCTTTGAGCACTGAAGCTTTCTTT. Translation gives CASSFAGALSTEAFF.

The rearrangement uses TRBV25-1 and TRBJ2-7; D ambiguous. This CDR3 has 14 amino acids. V gave up 6 bases and J gave up 4 bases, with 16 bases separating them. Germline lookup yields CDR1 MGHDK and CDR2 SYGVNS. DNA for the CDR3: TGTGCCAGCAGGAACGCGATCCCTCCGTACGAGCAGTACTTC. It specifies CASRNAIPPYEQYF.

The chain has TRBV28 and TRBJ2-5, with TRBD2 matching 9 bases. With 6 bases clipped from V and 5 bases from J, the junction kept 10 bases outside the gene matches. The germline V gene encodes CDR1 MDHEN and CDR2 SYDVKM. The CDR3 sequence is 15 residues long. This CDR3 is CASRSPAGGRETQYF. CDR3 in DNA: TGTGCCAGCAGGTCACCCGCGGGGGGGCGGGAGACCCAGTACTTC.

CDR3 in DNA: TGCGCCAGCAGCCCCGAGGCAGGGAATGATTCACCCCTCCACTTT. As protein: CASSPEAGNDSPLHF. The chain combines TRBV5-1 with TRBJ1-6, with D maybe TRBD1 (5 bases). Germline V lookup: CDR1 SGHRS, CDR2 YFSETQ. The ends were cut back, 4 bases at V and 8 bases at J, with 16 bases in the middle. The CDR3 totals 15 residues.

This clone was picked up one time. J is TRBJ1-6 and V is TRBV27; 7 bases map to TRBD1. Trimming removed 6 bases from V and 7 bases from J; junction bases left unmatched: 9. The germline gives CDR1 MNHEY, CDR2 SMNVEV (reference sequence). The CDR3 consists of 15 residues. The CDR3 DNA is TGTGCCAGCAGCTTCAGGGGGGTACTAAATTCACCCCTCCACTTT. Amino acid sequence: CASSFRGVLNSPLHF.

The chain couples TRBV2 to TRBJ2-5; 10 bases are a match to TRBD2. Germline V CDR1 and CDR2: SNHLY, FYNNEI. The trim removed 6 bases at V and 3 bases at J, leaving 4 bases unmatched. The CDR3 has 14 amino acids. The CDR3 bases are TGTGCCAGCAGAGAACTAGCGGGGAAAGAGACCCAGTACTTC. Amino acid sequence: CASRELAGKETQYF.

Only a few counts were recorded for this clone. The chain is built from TRBV18 and TRBJ1-4; 10 nucleotides match TRBD1. CDR1 is KGHSH, CDR2 LQKENI, per germline. This CDR3 is 14 amino acids long. After removal of 3 bases from V and 5 bases from J, the junction contained 0 bases not matched to a gene. CDR3 coding DNA: TGTGCCAGCTCACCGGGACAGGGGAATGAAAAACTGTTTTTT. Residues: CASSPGQGNEKLFF. Complete variable domain (other parts from reference TRBV18 and TRBJ1-4): NAGVMQNPRHLVRRRGQEARLRCSPMKGHSHVYWYRQLPEEGLKFMVYLQKENIIDESGMPKERFSAEFPKEGPSILRIQQVVRGDSAAYFCASSPGQGNEKLFFGSGTQLSVL.